These 12 T cell receptor beta chains were all obtained from the same sample, sequenced in a study of Tregs in tolerant kidney transplant recipients. The nonmyeloablative bone marrow transplants came from related graft donors, with transient mixed chimerism. Sequencing used immunoSEQ multiplex PCR; TCRdb keeps in-frame clones, though not all of them. The repertoire table contains 25,000 or so clones. This specimen consisted of CD4+ T cells from blood (PBMCs), obtained 6 months after the transplant. These receptors were obtained from a human patient who received a combined kidney and bone marrow transplant. A subset of T cells may come from the graft donor.

Concerning this clone: The sequence runs out 3 residues before the end of the CDR3; the remainder is reconstructed from the germline J gene. The V gene is TRBV11-1, the J gene TRBJ2-1; 8 bases fit TRBD2. The CDR3 sequence is 15 residues long. Germline loops: CDR1 SGHAT, CDR2 FQDESV (reference sequence). With 2 bases clipped from V and 4 bases from J, the junction kept 4 bases outside the gene matches. CDR3 protein: CASSLRRGGYNEQFF. The part of the CDR3 DNA that was read is TGTGCCAGCAGCTTACGTCGGGGGGGTTACAATGAG.

For this clone: Read data end 3 residues before the CDR3 end; the end is taken from the germline J gene. V usage is TRBV4-1 and J usage is TRBJ1-2, with D hard to call. Trimming cost V 0 bases and J 2 bases, with 7 bases left between them. CDR3 length equals 14 residues. In germline, CDR1 is MGHRA, CDR2 YSYEKL. CDR3 DNA (partial): TGCGCCAGCAGCCAAGAGTCATTCAACTATGGC. Its translation: CASSQESFNYG. The entire CDR3 reads CASSQESFNYGYTF.

By frequency, this clone is medium-sized (0.01 to 0.1%). CDR3 DNA (partial): TGCGCCAGCAGTCCAGCGGGGGCCTACGAG. It specifies CASSPAGAYE. The entire CDR3 protein is CASSPAGAYEQYF. J is TRBJ2-7 and V is TRBV5-1; 8 nucleotides agree with TRBD2. Coverage ceases 3 residues before the CDR3 finishes, and the germline J gene fills in the end. The CDR3 loop spans 13 amino acids. J lost 2 bases, V lost 5 bases, and 3 bases had no gene match. Germline V CDR1 and CDR2: SGHRS, YFSETQ.

Turning to this clone: The sequenced fragment ends 3 residues before the CDR3 boundary, so the rest is inferred from the germline J gene. This chain joins TRBV29-1 and TRBJ2-2, with D perhaps matching TRBD1 (5 bases). Looked up from germline, CDR1 is SQVTM and CDR2 is ANQGSEA. This CDR3 comprises 13 residues. The V gene lost 3 bases and the J gene lost 2 bases, with 7 bases spanning the gap. The CDR3 reads CSVDDSNTGELFF. Partial CDR3 DNA: TGCAGCGTTGATGACAGTAACACCGGGGAG.

As to this clone: The missing CDR3 end, 3 residues past where the read stops, is filled in from the germline J gene. This chain connects TRBV10-3 to TRBJ2-3, with 10 bases that match TRBD2. CDR3 size: 17 residues. Trimming at V came to 5 bases and at J to 1 base, leaving 9 bases not matched to a gene. The germline gives CDR1 ENHRY, CDR2 SYGVKD. The CDR3 DNA, read in part, is TGTGCCATCAGTCCTCTTAGCGGGGGGAAGCGCACAGATACG. Its protein is CAISPLSGGKRTDT. The full CDR3 sequence reads CAISPLSGGKRTDTQYF.

Details on this clone: The read gets to within 3 residues of the CDR3 end, and the germline J gene fills in the rest. The rearrangement uses TRBV20-1 and TRBJ2-7; 10 positions agree with TRBD2. This CDR3 contains 14 residues. The J segment lost 5 bases and the V segment lost 3 bases, leaving 7 bases of the junction unmatched. Germline V gene lookup returns CDR1 DFQATT and CDR2 SNEGSKA (reference sequence). The sequenced CDR3 bases are TGCAGTGCTAGTTTCAGCGGGGGGGCCCACGAG. Its translation: CSASFSGGAHE. The whole CDR3 sequence is CSASFSGGAHEQYF.

About this clone itself: Coverage ceases 3 residues before the CDR3 finishes, and the germline J gene fills in the end. The J gene is TRBJ1-2, the V gene TRBV19; D is perhaps TRBD1 (6 bases). Between the trimmed V and J ends, which lost 6 bases and 3 bases, there was a span of 11 bases. This CDR3 has 13 residues. Germline CDR1 and CDR2: LNHDA and SQIVND (reference sequence). CDR3 amino acids: CASSRQAYYGYTF. CDR3 bases read: TGTGCCAGTAGCCGACAGGCATACTATGGC.

As to this clone: Read sequence stops 3 residues before the CDR3 end, and the germline J gene provides the missing end. The gene calls are TRBV3-1 (or the pseudogene TRBV3-2) and TRBJ2-7; 11 nucleotides agree with TRBD2. The ends lost 4 bases at V and 3 bases at J; junction bases unmatched: 5. The CDR3 extends over 15 amino acids. Per germline, CDR1 LGHDT and CDR2 YNNKEL (reference sequence). The CDR3 is CASSPRTSGRYEQYF. CDR3 DNA (partial): TGTGCCAGCAGCCCCAGGACTAGCGGGCGCTACGAG.

Worth noting for this clone: At one end the junction does not follow the germline gene, possibly because of a read error. The observed sequence ends 3 residues before the CDR3 terminus, with the missing tail filled in from the germline J gene. This rearrangement joins TRBV4-2 to TRBJ2-1, with D unclear. Per the germline V gene, CDR1 is LGHNA and CDR2 is YNFKEQ. The CDR3 runs 17 residues. The CDR3 here is CASSQGQSAKVPNEQFF. The sequenced part of the CDR3 DNA is TGCGCCAGCAGCCAAGGGCAGAGCGCTAAAGTTCCCAATGAG.

On this clone: The read falls 3 residues short of the CDR3 end, and the missing part is taken from the germline J gene. This chain links TRBV6-2 or TRBV6-3 with TRBJ1-1, with 9 positions matching TRBD1. The germline CDR1 and CDR2 sequences are MNHEY and SVGEGT. This CDR3 is 12 amino acids long. V trimming: 6 bases; J trimming: 5 bases; junction bases outside the gene matches: 1. The CDR3 region is CASRDRGTEAFF. The CDR3 DNA, read in part, is TGTGCCAGCAGGGACAGGGGTACTGAA.

Turning to this clone: Coverage ceases 3 residues before the CDR3 finishes, and the germline J gene fills in the end. The J gene is TRBJ1-1, the V gene TRBV19; the D gene is possibly TRBD1 (6 bases). Germline V gene sequence: CDR1 LNHDA, CDR2 SQIVND (reference sequence). The CDR3 contains 14 residues. V was cut by 5 bases and J by 4 bases, with 14 bases left in between. The sequenced part of the CDR3 DNA is TGTGCCAGTAGTTTCGACAGGCTGTCCACTGAA. Translating gives CASSFDRLSTE. The full CDR3 is CASSFDRLSTEAFF.

As to this clone: Coverage ceases 3 residues before the CDR3 finishes, and the germline J gene fills in the end. V and J are TRBV5-5 and TRBJ2-5; 7 nucleotides align to TRBD1. CDR3 length equals 14 residues. Trimming took 3 bases from V and 5 from J; bases not matched to a gene: 7. CDR1 is SGHKS and CDR2 is YYEKEE in the germline V gene (reference sequence). The CDR3 sequence is CASSSSRGWETQYF. The covered CDR3 bases are TGTGCCAGCAGCTCGAGCAGGGGGTGGGAGACC. Supplemented by reference TRBV5-5 and TRBJ2-5, the full variable domain reads DAGVTQSPTHLIKTRGQQVTLRCSPISGHKSVSWYQQVLGQGPQFIFQYYEKEERGRGNFPDRFSARQFPNYSSELNVNALLLGDSALYLCASSSSRGWETQYFGPGTRLLVL.